Below are 25 T cell receptor beta chains sequenced from a single sample in a study of blood T cell repertoires in COVID-19. This table comes from immunoSEQ multiplex PCR, and its TCRdb copy is limited to in-frame clones, with some not included. This table holds over 85,000 clones, 70% to 90% found once. The sample was peripheral blood. All receptors derive from a human donor with COVID-19, enrolled during active disease. The donor label of this sample is uncertain.

V and J are TRBV27 and TRBJ1-4; 10 positions agree with TRBD1. CDR3 length: 16 amino acids. Germline CDR1 is MNHEY and CDR2 is SMNVEV (reference sequence). Germline trimming cut 5 bases from V and 7 bases from J; bases unmatched to any gene: 10. The CDR3 sequence is CASSLTGGSFGEKLFF. The CDR3 region has the DNA TGTGCCAGCAGTCTGACAGGGGGCTCGTTTGGTGAAAAACTGTTTTTT.

The rearrangement joins TRBV7-3 to TRBJ1-6; 7 bases match TRBD1. V lost 0 bases, J lost 7 bases, and 3 bases stayed unmatched. This CDR3 is built from 15 residues. Germline CDR1 SGHTA, CDR2 FQGTGA. In DNA, the CDR3 is TGTGCCAGCAGCTTAACGGGACAGTTAAATTCACCCCTCCACTTT. Its protein product is CASSLTGQLNSPLHF.

J is TRBJ1-2 and V is TRBV5-1, with 7 bases aligning to TRBD1. The V segment lost 4 bases and the J segment 5 bases; nucleotides outside the gene matches: 5. CDR3 length equals 13 residues. Per the germline V gene, CDR1 is SGHRS and CDR2 is YFSETQ. Written as DNA, the CDR3 is TGCGCCAGCAGCCCCGGACAGGAATATGGCTACACCTTC. Protein sequence: CASSPGQEYGYTF.

The chain links TRBV9 to TRBJ1-1, with unresolved D. The germline V and J ends were trimmed by 0 bases and 3 bases, with 6 bases remaining between them. Looked up from germline, CDR1 is SGDLS and CDR2 is YYNGEE. This CDR3 is 13 amino acids long. The CDR3 bases are TGTGCCAGCAGCGTAGCGGAGGACACTGAAGCTTTCTTT. Its protein is CASSVAEDTEAFF.

The rearrangement joins TRBV18 to TRBJ2-7, with D perhaps TRBD2 (6 bases). The CDR3 length is 14 residues. Germline lookup yields CDR1 KGHSH and CDR2 LQKENI. V was trimmed by 6 bases and J by 3 bases, leaving 15 bases between them. In nucleotides, the CDR3 is TGTGCCAGCTCCCAATTACGGGGGTACTACGAGCAGTACTTC. Translating gives CASSQLRGYYEQYF.

J is TRBJ1-6 and V is TRBV7-9; D not resolved. Germline V gene lookup returns CDR1 SEHNR and CDR2 FQNEAQ (reference sequence). The CDR3 is 15 amino acids. Trimming stripped 4 bases from V and 7 bases from J, with 14 bases between. CDR3 amino acids: CASSSVVGSNSPLHF. The CDR3 DNA reads TGTGCCAGCAGCTCGGTAGTGGGCAGCAATTCACCCCTCCACTTT. The whole variable domain, remainder taken from reference TRBV7-9 and TRBJ1-6, is DTGVSQNPRHKITKRGQNVTFRCDPISEHNRLYWYRQTLGQGPEFLTYFQNEAQLEKSRLLSDRFSAERPKGSFSTLEIQRTEQGDSAMYLCASSSVVGSNSPLHFGNGTRLTVT.

The rearrangement uses TRBV11-3 and TRBJ1-2, with TRBD1 identical over 9 bases. This CDR3 region has 14 residues. J lost 4 bases, V lost 5 bases, and 5 bases had no gene match. From germline, CDR1 is SGHNT and CDR2 YENEEA. CDR3 region: CASSRTGVGYGYTF. CDR3 DNA: TGTGCCAGCAGCCGGACAGGGGTCGGCTATGGCTACACCTTC.

This clone was picked up one time. V gene TRBV15 combines with J gene TRBJ2-1; 7 bases are shared with TRBD2. CDR1 is LNHNV and CDR2 is YYDKDF in the germline V gene (reference sequence). V was pared by 5 bases and J by 2 bases, with 6 bases of the junction left unmatched. The CDR3 length is 15 residues. The CDR3 reads CATSSSGTTYNEQFF. CDR3 DNA: TGTGCCACCAGCTCGAGCGGGACCACCTACAATGAGCAGTTCTTC.

The chain has TRBV5-1 and TRBJ1-4; 8 nucleotides agree with TRBD1. This CDR3 is built from 16 residues. Germline CDR1 reads SGHRS; CDR2 reads YFSETQ. Losses at the gene ends were 3 bases for V and 5 bases for J; bases not matched to a gene: 9. The CDR3 spells CASSSRQTGENEKLFF. In nucleotides, the CDR3 is TGCGCCAGCAGCTCGCGACAGACAGGGGAGAATGAAAAACTGTTTTTT.

This clone came up a few times. The chain employs TRBV12-5 and TRBJ1-2; a possible D gene is TRBD1 (6 bases). Germline V gene lookup returns CDR1 LGHNT and CDR2 FRNRAP. The CDR3 is 17 residues long. Trimming pared 0 bases from V and 0 bases from J, leaving 14 bases between. The CDR3 loop is CASGLVPSGVPNYGYTF. CDR3 in DNA: TGTGCTAGTGGTTTGGTACCCTCAGGGGTGCCTAACTATGGCTACACCTTC.

This rearrangement joins TRBV28 to TRBJ2-5; TRBD2 agrees at 7 bases. The CDR3 is made up of 14 amino acids. V lost 2 bases to trimming and J lost 1 base; unmatched junction nucleotides: 1. Germline CDR1 reads MDHEN; CDR2 reads SYDVKM. CDR3 region: CASSLAGVQETQYF. CDR3 sequence (DNA): TGTGCCAGCAGTTTAGCGGGGGTCCAAGAGACCCAGTACTTC. The full variable domain, in which reference TRBV28 and TRBJ2-5 provide the parts outside the CDR3, is DVKVTQSSRYLVKRTGEKVFLECVQDMDHENMFWYRQDPGLGLRLIYFSYDVKMKEKGDIPEGYSVSREKKERFSLILESASTNQTSMYLCASSLAGVQETQYFGPGTRLLVL.

The chain is built from TRBV5-1 and TRBJ1-4; weak D call: TRBD1 (5 bases). The germline V gene encodes CDR1 SGHRS and CDR2 YFSETQ. The CDR3 covers 21 residues. V was clipped by 3 bases and J by 10 bases, with 37 bases between them. CDR3 DNA sequence: TGCGCCAGCAGCTCCTCTTGGGAGTCGGTTTTACAGGTAGCGGGGTTGGCAAAACTGTTTTTT. Amino acids: CASSSSWESVLQVAGLAKLFF.

This clone was detected only once. The junction shows a germline mismatch at one end, possibly a read error. The chain couples TRBV7-3 to TRBJ2-3; 13 bases are shared with TRBD2. The CDR3 consists of 14 residues. The germline V gene encodes CDR1 SGHTA and CDR2 FQGTGA. CDR3 DNA sequence: TGTGCCAGCAGCCCTGGGACTAGCGGGGCCCAGCTTATCTTT. Its translation is CASSPGTSGAQLIF.

In this sample, this clone turned up once. In DNA form, the CDR3 reads TGCGCCAGCAGCATAAACGGAGGAGAAGCTTTCTTT. It encodes CASSINGGEAFF. The rearrangement uses TRBV5-1 and TRBJ1-1; no reliable D call. The CDR3 has 12 residues. Trimming removed 4 bases at V and 8 bases at J, with 12 bases between. Germline V gives CDR1 SGHRS, CDR2 YFSETQ.

This rearrangement joins TRBV28 to TRBJ1-2, with D possibly being TRBD1 (5 bases). V was trimmed by 5 bases and J by 4 bases, leaving 11 bases between them. The CDR3 covers 13 residues. Germline-derived CDR1 and CDR2 are MDHEN and SYDVKM. The CDR3 nucleotides read TGTGCCAGCAGTCCGACAGCGCTCTATGGCTACACCTTC. It codes for CASSPTALYGYTF.

A word on this clone: Its ends do not fully match the called genes, so a read error is possible. CDR3 residues: CASSSYTGTPSHEQYF. In DNA form, the CDR3 reads TGTGCCAGCAGCTCTTACACAGGCACACCCTCCCACGAGCAGTACTTC. This rearrangement joins TRBV7-9 to TRBJ2-7, with D perhaps TRBD1 (5 bases). Germline V gives CDR1 SEHNR, CDR2 FQNEAQ (reference sequence). The CDR3 contains 16 residues.

V usage is TRBV5-1 and J usage is TRBJ1-1; possibly TRBD1 for D (5 bases). Germline-derived CDR1 and CDR2 are SGHRS and YFSETQ. The V end was cut by 4 bases, the J end by 4 bases, with 17 bases between. CDR3 length: 15 amino acids. The CDR3 DNA reads as TGCGCCAGCAGCCTGACGGTGACAGTACCCACTGAAGCTTTCTTT. Translated: CASSLTVTVPTEAFF.

The chain recombines TRBV19 with TRBJ2-2, with 9 bases aligning to TRBD1. V dropped 4 bases and J dropped 3; count of bases not matched to a gene: 3. Germline V gives CDR1 LNHDA, CDR2 SQIVND (reference sequence). CDR3 size: 15 residues. DNA of the CDR3: TGTGCCAGTAGTACCGGGACAGGGTACACCGGGGAGCTGTTTTTT. Translation: CASSTGTGYTGELFF. Looking up the rest from reference TRBV19 and TRBJ2-2 gives the full variable domain: DGGITQSPKYLFRKEGQNVTLSCEQNLNHDAMYWYRQDPGQGLRLIYYSQIVNDFQKGDIAEGYSVSREKKESFPLTVTSAQKNPTAFYLCASSTGTGYTGELFFGEGSRLTVL.

The chain links TRBV14 to TRBJ2-3; D unclear. With 6 bases removed from V and 5 bases from J, the gap between germline ends came to 12 bases. The CDR3 has 13 residues. Germline V gene lookup returns CDR1 SGHDN and CDR2 FVKESK. CDR3 coding DNA: TGTGCCAGCAGTCCCTTCCTCAGAGATACGCAGTATTTT. It specifies CASSPFLRDTQYF.

This chain links TRBV3-1 (or the pseudogene TRBV3-2) with TRBJ1-2; a possible D gene is TRBD1 (5 bases). There are 16 residues in the CDR3. V shed 7 bases and J shed 4 bases, with 22 bases lying between them. In germline, CDR1 is LGHDT, CDR2 YNNKEL (reference sequence). The CDR3 bases are TGTGCCAGCACCCCAAGTTGGGGGGAACGGGGCTATGGCTACACCTTC. It codes for CASTPSWGERGYGYTF.

The chain employs TRBV6-5 and TRBJ1-1, with a possible D match to TRBD1 (5 bases). The V and J ends lost 7 bases and 0 bases respectively, with 15 bases between them. The CDR3 is made up of 15 amino acids. The V gene's germline CDR1 is MNHEY and CDR2 SVGAGI. CDR3 region: CASIPVTGMNTEAFF. The CDR3 DNA sequence: TGTGCCAGCATACCTGTAACAGGAATGAACACTGAAGCTTTCTTT.

This chain links TRBV2 with TRBJ2-7, with a possible D match to TRBD1 (6 bases). This CDR3 comprises 13 residues. The V end was cut by 4 bases, the J end by 3 bases, with 10 bases between. Germline V gives CDR1 SNHLY, CDR2 FYNNEI. CDR3 region: CASSGQDGYEQYF. In nucleotides, the CDR3 is TGTGCCAGCAGTGGACAGGATGGCTACGAGCAGTACTTC.

The chain has TRBV13 and TRBJ1-2; no clear D gene. V was pared by 5 bases and J by 3 bases, with 16 bases between. CDR1 and CDR2 from the germline V gene are PRHDT and FYEKMQ (reference sequence). The CDR3 contains 15 residues. The CDR3 loop is CASSLSGRLDYGYTF. For the CDR3, the DNA is TGTGCCAGCAGCCTTTCTGGGCGTCTTGACTATGGCTACACCTTC.

The rearrangement uses TRBV28 and TRBJ1-5; the D gene is possibly TRBD1 (5 bases). V gave up 6 bases and J gave up 3 bases, with 9 bases separating them. CDR1 is MDHEN, CDR2 SYDVKM, per germline. There are 13 residues in the CDR3. CDR3 sequence: CASRSGLNQPQHF. DNA for the CDR3: TGTGCCAGCAGATCAGGGCTCAATCAGCCCCAGCATTTT.

This clone has just a few counts. The V call is TRBV6-5, the J call TRBJ1-2, with 8 bases lining up with TRBD1. The V and J ends lost 5 bases and 7 bases, in that order; junction bases with no gene match: 9. Germline V gene data show CDR1 as MNHEY and CDR2 as SVGAGI. The CDR3 spans 14 residues. CDR3 in amino acids: CASSLQGQGAGYTF. CDR3 sequence (DNA): TGTGCCAGCAGTCTCCAAGGACAGGGAGCTGGCTACACCTTC.